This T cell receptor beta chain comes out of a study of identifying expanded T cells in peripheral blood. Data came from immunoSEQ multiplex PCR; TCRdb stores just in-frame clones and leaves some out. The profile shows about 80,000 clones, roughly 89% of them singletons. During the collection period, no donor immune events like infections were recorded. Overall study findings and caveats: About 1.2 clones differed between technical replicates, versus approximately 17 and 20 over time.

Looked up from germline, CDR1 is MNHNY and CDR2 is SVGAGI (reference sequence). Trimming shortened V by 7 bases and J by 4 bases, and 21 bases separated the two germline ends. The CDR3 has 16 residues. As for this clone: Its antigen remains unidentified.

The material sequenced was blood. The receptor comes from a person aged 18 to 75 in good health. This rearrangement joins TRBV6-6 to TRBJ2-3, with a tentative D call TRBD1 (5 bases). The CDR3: CASKRHRGQVSDTQYF. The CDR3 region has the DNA TGTGCCAGCAAGAGACATAGGGGTCAGGTCTCAGATACGCAGTATTTT.